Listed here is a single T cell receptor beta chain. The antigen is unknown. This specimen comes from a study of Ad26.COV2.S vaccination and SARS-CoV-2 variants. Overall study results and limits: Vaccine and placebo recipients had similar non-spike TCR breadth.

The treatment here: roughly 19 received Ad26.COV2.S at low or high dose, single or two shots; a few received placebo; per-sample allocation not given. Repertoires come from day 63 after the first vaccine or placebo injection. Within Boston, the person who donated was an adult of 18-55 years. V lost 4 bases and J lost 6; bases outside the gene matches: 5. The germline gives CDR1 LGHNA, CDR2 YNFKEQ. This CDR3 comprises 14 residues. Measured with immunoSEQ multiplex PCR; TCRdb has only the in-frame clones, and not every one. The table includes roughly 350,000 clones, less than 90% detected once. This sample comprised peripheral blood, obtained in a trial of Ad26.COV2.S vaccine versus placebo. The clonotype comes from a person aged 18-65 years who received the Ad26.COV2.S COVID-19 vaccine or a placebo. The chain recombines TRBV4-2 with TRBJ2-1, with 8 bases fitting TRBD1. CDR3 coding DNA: TGTGCCAGCAGCCGAACCGGACAGGGCAATGAGCAGTTCTTC. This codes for CASSRTGQGNEQFF.